This passage covers 10 T cell receptor beta chains from one sample sequenced in a study of post-analysis software for immune sequencing data. These TCRs' antigens remain unknown. Study observations and caveats: Compared with controls, patients had more of 4 to 6 TRBV segments, including TRBV5-6, TRBV5-1 and TRBV20-1.

Unique molecular identifiers had been added to the TCR beta cDNA libraries. In TCRdb, the PCR reads were re-called with MiXCR into one record per CDR3 protein. The sample has roughly 600,000 distinct CDR3 sequences, roughly 40% seen once. The sample comprised blood. The source of these receptors is a girl aged 10-17 years with multiple sclerosis.

The chain links TRBV20-1 to TRBJ2-3, with TRBD2 matching over 14 bases. The CDR3 is 14 amino acids. CDR1 and CDR2 (germline): DFQATT, SNEGSKA (reference sequence). V dropped 6 bases and J dropped 4; count of bases not matched to a gene: 3. The CDR3 bases are TGCAGTGCCGGGACTAGCGGGAGCTCAGATACGCAGTATTTT. Amino acid sequence: CSAGTSGSSDTQYF.

This chain connects TRBV2 to TRBJ1-5; a possible D gene is TRBD1 (6 bases). V was trimmed by 5 bases and J by 2 bases, leaving 13 bases between them. The germline V gene has CDR1 SNHLY and CDR2 FYNNEI. The CDR3 length is 15 residues. For the CDR3, the DNA is TGTGCCAGCAGTTGGGGGCAGGGAGGCAATCAGCCCCAGCATTTT. Translating it yields CASSWGQGGNQPQHF.

This chain connects TRBV6-2 or TRBV6-3 to TRBJ1-5, with a possible D match to TRBD1 (6 bases). With 7 bases removed from V and 13 bases from J, the gap between germline ends came to 14 bases. The CDR3 is 11 amino acids. Looked up from germline, CDR1 is MNHEY and CDR2 is SVGEGT. Written as DNA, the CDR3 is TGTGCCAGCACTGGGGGCCATCAGCAGCATTTT. Translating it yields CASTGGHQQHF.

Notes on this clonotype: A read error may account for a junction end that differs from germline. J is TRBJ2-5 and V is TRBV10-2; D could derive from TRBD1 or TRBD2 (5 bases each). The CDR3 has 13 residues. In germline, CDR1 is WSHSY, CDR2 SAAADI. Here the CDR3 reads CVSSEIGGETQYF. Here the CDR3 DNA reads TGCGTCAGCAGTGAAATTGGGGGAGAGACCCAGTACTTC.

This chain links TRBV12-3 or TRBV12-4 with TRBJ1-2; no clear D. Trimming removed 3 bases at V and 7 bases at J, with 9 bases between. CDR3 length: 12 amino acids. CDR3 bases: TGTGCCAGCAGTTTCGGGTTAGGTGGCTACACCTTC. As protein: CASSFGLGGYTF.

With respect to this clonotype: Compared with germline, one end of the junction differs, possibly owing to a read error. The chain couples TRBV6-6 to TRBJ1-5; D remains ambiguous. CDR3 length: 15 residues. Germline CDR1 is MNHNY and CDR2 is SVGAGI (reference sequence). The CDR3 is CASSYQPKSSQPQHF. CDR3 in DNA: TGTGCCAGCAGTTACCAACCCAAAAGCAGTCAGCCCCAGCATTTT.

V is TRBV10-3 and J is TRBJ1-2, with 7 bases identical to TRBD1. The CDR3 is made up of 16 amino acids. Germline CDR1 is ENHRY and CDR2 is SYGVKD. The junction had 15 bases not matched to a gene; V was cut back by 3 bases and J by 8 bases. This chain's CDR3 is CAISDIYREQGNGYTF. DNA of the CDR3: TGTGCCATCAGTGATATTTATCGGGAACAGGGGAACGGCTACACCTTC.

J is TRBJ1-2 and V is TRBV6-5; D is perhaps TRBD1 (5 bases). V shed 3 bases and J shed 7 bases, with 18 bases lying between them. Germline V CDR1 and CDR2: MNHEY, SVGAGI. The CDR3 loop spans 15 amino acids. The CDR3 here is CASSYFPDPQGGYTF. CDR3 nucleotides: TGTGCCAGCAGTTATTTCCCAGATCCCCAGGGTGGCTACACCTTC.

The chain recombines TRBV20-1 with TRBJ1-6, with 9 nucleotides matching TRBD1. CDR1 is DFQATT, CDR2 SNEGSKA, per germline (reference sequence). The CDR3 contains 15 residues. V shed 6 bases and J 7 bases; nucleotides not matched to a gene: 10. The CDR3 sequence is CSAPNTGGANSPLHF. The CDR3 region has the DNA TGCAGTGCCCCTAATACAGGGGGCGCGAATTCACCCCTCCACTTT.

The chain joins TRBV5-1 to TRBJ2-1, with a weak D call TRBD2 (6 bases). V was clipped by 4 bases and J by 4 bases, with 12 bases between them. Germline lookup yields CDR1 SGHRS and CDR2 YFSETQ. The CDR3 has 14 residues. The CDR3 nucleotides are TGCGCCAGCAGCGTATTTAGCGGATACAATGAGCAGTTCTTC. This sequence encodes CASSVFSGYNEQFF.